Detailed here is one T cell receptor (beta chain). V was trimmed by 4 bases and J by 5 bases, leaving 6 bases between them. The CDR3 extends over 11 amino acids. The germline CDR1 and CDR2 sequences are MGHDK and SYGVNS. Stated time point: cycle 4 day 1 (C4D1), after about 6 weeks of nivolumab. Each patient's relapse followed autologous stem cell transplantation, and brentuximab vedotin exposure varied. Progressive disease, partial response or complete response was each patient's best response. This sample is drawn from a study of PD-1 blockade in classical Hodgkin lymphoma. Generated by immunoSEQ multiplex PCR, the TCRdb table keeps only in-frame clones and is missing some. The sample lists about 33,000 clones, less than 75% occurring once.

The sequencing used peripheral blood mononuclear cells (PBMCs), collected before the fourth cycle of nivolumab. The source is a human donor with classical Hodgkin lymphoma. The J gene is TRBJ2-7, the V gene TRBV25-1; D not certain. Here the CDR3 DNA reads TGTGCCAGCAGTGTAAAGAACGAGCAGTACTTC. Translated: CASSVKNEQYF.